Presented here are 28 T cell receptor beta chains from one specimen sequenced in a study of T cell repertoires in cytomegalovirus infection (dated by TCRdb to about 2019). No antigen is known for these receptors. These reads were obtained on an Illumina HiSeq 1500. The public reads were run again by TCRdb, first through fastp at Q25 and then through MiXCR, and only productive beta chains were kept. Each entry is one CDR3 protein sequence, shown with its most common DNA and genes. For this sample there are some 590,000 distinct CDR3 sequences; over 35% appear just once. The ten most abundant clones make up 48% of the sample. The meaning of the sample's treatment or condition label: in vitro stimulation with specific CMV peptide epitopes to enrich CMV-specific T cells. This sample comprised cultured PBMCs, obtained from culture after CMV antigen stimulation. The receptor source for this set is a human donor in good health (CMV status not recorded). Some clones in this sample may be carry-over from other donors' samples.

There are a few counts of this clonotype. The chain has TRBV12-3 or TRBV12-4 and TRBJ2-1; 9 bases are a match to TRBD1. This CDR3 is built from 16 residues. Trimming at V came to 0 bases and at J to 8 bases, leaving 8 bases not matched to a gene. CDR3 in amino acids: CASSLAGTGSGDEQFF. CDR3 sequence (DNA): TGTGCCAGCAGTTTAGCGGGGACAGGGAGTGGGGATGAGCAGTTCTTC.

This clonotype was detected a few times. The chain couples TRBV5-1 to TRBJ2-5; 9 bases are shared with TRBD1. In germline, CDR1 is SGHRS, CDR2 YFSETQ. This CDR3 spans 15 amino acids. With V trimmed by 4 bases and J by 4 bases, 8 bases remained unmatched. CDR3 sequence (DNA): TGCGCCAGCAGCACTCCGAGACAGGGGGGAGAGACCCAGTACTTC. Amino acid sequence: CASSTPRQGGETQYF.

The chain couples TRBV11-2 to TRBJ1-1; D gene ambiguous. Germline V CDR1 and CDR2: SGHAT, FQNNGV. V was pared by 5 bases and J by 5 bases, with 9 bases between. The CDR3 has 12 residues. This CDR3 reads CASSAQETEAFF. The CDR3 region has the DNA TGTGCCAGCAGCGCCCAGGAGACTGAAGCTTTCTTT.

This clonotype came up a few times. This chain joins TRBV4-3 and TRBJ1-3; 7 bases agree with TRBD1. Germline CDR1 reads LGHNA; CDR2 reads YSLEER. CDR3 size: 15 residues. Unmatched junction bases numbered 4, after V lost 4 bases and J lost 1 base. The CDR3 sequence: CASSLADRSGNTIYF. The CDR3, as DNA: TGCGCCAGCAGCCTTGCGGACAGGTCTGGAAACACCATATATTTT.

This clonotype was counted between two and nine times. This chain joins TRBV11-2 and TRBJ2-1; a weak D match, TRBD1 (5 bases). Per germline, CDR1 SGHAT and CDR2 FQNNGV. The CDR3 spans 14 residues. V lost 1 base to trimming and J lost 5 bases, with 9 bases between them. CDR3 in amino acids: CASSLGLRDNEQFF. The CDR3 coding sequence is TGTGCCAGCAGCTTAGGGCTCAGGGACAATGAGCAGTTCTTC.

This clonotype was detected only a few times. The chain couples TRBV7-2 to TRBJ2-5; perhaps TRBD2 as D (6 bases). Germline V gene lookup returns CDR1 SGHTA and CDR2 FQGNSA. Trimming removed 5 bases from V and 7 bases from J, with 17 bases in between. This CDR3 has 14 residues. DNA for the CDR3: TGTGCCAGCAGCGGATCGGGGGTGAGCGGGACCCAGTACTTC. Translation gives CASSGSGVSGTQYF.

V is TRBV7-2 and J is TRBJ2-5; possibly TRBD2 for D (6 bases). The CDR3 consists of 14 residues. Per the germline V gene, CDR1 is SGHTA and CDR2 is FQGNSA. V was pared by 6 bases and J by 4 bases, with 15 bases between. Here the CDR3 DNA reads TGTGCCAGCAGACCACCCGGGAGTCGAGAGACCCAGTACTTC. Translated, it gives CASRPPGSRETQYF.

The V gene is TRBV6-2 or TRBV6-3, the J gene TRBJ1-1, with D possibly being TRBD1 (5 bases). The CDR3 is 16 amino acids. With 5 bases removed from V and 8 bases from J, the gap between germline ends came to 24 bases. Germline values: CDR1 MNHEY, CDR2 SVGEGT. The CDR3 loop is CASSEVRVAGRIEAFF. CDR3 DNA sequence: TGTGCCAGCAGTGAAGTCAGGGTGGCGGGGCGGATAGAAGCTTTCTTT.

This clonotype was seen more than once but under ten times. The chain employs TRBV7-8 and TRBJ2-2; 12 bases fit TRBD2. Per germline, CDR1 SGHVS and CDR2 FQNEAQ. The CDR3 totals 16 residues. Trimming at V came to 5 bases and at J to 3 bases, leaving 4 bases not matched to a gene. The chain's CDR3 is CASSPTSGRYTGELFF. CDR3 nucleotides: TGTGCCAGCAGCCCTACTAGCGGGAGGTACACCGGGGAGCTGTTTTTT.

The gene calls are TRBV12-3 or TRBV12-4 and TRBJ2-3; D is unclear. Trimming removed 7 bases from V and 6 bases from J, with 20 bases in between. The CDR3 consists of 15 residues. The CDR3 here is CASTNTQTTRDTQYF. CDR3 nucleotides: TGTGCCAGCACTAACACCCAGACGACCCGGGATACGCAGTATTTT.

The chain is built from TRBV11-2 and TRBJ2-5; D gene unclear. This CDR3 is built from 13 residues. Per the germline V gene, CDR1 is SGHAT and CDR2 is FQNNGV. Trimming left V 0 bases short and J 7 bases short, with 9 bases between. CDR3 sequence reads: CASSLELVGTQYF. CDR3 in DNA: TGTGCCAGCAGCTTAGAATTAGTTGGGACCCAGTACTTC. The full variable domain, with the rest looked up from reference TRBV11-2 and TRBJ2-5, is EAGVAQSPRYKIIEKRQSVAFWCNPISGHATLYWYQQILGQGPKLLIQFQNNGVVDDSQLPKDRFSAERLKGVDSTLKIQPAKLEDSAVYLCASSLELVGTQYFGPGTRLLVL.

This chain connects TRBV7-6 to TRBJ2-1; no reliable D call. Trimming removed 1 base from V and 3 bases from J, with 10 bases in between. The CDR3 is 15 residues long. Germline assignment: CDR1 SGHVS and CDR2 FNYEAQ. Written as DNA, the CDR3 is TGTGCCAGCAGCTTAGAAGGGAACCTCTACAATGAGCAGTTCTTC. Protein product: CASSLEGNLYNEQFF.

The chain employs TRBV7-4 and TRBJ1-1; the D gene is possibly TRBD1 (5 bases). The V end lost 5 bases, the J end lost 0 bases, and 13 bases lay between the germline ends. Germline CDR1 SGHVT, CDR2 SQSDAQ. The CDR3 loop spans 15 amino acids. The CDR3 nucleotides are TGTGCCAGCAGCCTCAGGCGGGGGGTGAACACTGAAGCTTTCTTT. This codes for CASSLRRGVNTEAFF.

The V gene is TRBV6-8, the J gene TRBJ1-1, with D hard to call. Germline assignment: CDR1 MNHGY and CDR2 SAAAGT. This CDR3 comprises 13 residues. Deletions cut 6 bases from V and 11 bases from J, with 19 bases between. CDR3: CASRLRLVSYAFF. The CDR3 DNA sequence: TGTGCCAGCAGGCTCAGACTGGTCTCTTATGCTTTCTTT.

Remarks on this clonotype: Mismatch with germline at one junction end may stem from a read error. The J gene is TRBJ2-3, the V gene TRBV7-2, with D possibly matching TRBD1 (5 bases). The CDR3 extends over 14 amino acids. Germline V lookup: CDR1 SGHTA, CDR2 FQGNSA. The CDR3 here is CASSLEGRTGTQYF. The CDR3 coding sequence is TGTGCCAGCAGCTTAGAGGGCCGTACAGGTACGCAGTATTTT.

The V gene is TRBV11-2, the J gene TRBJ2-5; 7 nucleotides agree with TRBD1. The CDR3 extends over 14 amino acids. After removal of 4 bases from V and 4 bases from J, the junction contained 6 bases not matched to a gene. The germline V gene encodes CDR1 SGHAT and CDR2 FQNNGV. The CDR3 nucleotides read TGTGCCAGCAGCTCCGACAGGGTCACAGAGACCCAGTACTTC. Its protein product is CASSSDRVTETQYF.

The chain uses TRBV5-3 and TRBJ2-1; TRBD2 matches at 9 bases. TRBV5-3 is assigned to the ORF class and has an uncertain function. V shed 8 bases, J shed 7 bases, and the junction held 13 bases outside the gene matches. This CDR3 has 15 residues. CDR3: CASSPRGGDLNEQFF. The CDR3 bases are TGTGCCAGCTCTCCGCGCGGGGGGGACTTAAATGAGCAGTTCTTC.

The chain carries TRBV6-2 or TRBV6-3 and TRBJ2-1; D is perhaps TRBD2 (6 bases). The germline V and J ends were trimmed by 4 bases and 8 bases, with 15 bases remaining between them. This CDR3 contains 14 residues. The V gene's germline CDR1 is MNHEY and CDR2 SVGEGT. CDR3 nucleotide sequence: TGTGCCAGCAGTTTTCTAACGGGAGTTGATGAGCAGTTCTTC. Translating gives CASSFLTGVDEQFF.

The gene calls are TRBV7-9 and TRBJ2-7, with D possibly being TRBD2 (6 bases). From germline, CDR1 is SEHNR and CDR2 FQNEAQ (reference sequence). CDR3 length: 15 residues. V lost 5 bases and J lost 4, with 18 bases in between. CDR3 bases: TGTGCCAGCAGCCCCCGAGGGATCGGGGGATACGAGCAGTACTTC. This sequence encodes CASSPRGIGGYEQYF.

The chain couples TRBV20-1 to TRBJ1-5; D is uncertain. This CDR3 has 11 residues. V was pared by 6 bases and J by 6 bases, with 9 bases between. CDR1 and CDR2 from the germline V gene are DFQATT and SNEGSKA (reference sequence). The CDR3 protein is CSAALGQPQHF. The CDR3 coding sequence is TGCAGTGCCGCTTTGGGTCAGCCCCAGCATTTT.

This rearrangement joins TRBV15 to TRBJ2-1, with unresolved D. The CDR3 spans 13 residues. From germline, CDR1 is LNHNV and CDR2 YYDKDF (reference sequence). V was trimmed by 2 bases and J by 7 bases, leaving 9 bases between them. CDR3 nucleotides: TGTGCCACCAGCAGATTCACCCCGAATGAGCAGTTCTTC. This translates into CATSRFTPNEQFF. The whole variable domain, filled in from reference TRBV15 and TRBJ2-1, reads DAMVIQNPRYQVTQFGKPVTLSCSQTLNHNVMYWYQQKSSQAPKLLFHYYDKDFNNEADTPDNFQSRRPNTSFCFLDIRSPGLGDTAMYLCATSRFTPNEQFFGPGTRLTVL.

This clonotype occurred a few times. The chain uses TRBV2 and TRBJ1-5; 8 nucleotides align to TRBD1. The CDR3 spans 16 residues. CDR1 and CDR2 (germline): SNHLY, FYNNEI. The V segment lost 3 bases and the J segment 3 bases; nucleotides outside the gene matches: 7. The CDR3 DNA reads TGTGCCAGCAGTGACCCAGACAGGGGACTCAATCAGCCCCAGCATTTT. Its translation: CASSDPDRGLNQPQHF. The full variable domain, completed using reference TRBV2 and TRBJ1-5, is EPEVTQTPSHQVTQMGQEVILRCVPISNHLYFYWYRQILGQKVEFLVSFYNNEISEKSEIFDDQFSVERPDGSNFTLKIRSTKLEDSAMYFCASSDPDRGLNQPQHFGDGTRLSIL.

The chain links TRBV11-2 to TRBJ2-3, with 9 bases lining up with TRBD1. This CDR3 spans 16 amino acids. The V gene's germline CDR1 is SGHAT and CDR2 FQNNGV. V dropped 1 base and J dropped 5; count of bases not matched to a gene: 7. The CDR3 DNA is TGTGCCAGCAGCTTAGTGAGGGGACAGGGTGAAGATACGCAGTATTTT. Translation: CASSLVRGQGEDTQYF.

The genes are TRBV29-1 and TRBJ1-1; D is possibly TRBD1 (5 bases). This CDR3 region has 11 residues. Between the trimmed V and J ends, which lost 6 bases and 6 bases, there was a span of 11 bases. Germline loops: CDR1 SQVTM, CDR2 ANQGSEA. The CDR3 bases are TGCAGCGTCCCCGAGGGGTCTGAAGCTTTCTTT. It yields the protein CSVPEGSEAFF.

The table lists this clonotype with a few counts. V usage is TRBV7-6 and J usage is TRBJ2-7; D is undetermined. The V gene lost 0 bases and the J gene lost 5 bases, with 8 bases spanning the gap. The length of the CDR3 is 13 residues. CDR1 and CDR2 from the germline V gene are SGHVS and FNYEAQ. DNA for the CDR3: TGTGCCAGCAGCTTAGCTAGTAGTGACGAGCAGTACTTC. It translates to CASSLASSDEQYF.

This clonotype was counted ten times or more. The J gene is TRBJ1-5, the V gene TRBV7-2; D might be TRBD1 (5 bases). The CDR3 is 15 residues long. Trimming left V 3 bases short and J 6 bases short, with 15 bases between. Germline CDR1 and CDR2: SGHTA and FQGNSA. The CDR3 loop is CASSFGTNLGQPQHF. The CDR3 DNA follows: TGTGCCAGCAGCTTTGGGACGAATTTAGGTCAGCCCCAGCATTTT. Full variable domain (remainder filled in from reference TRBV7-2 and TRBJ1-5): GAGVSQSPSNKVTEKGKDVELRCDPISGHTALYWYRQSLGQGLEFLIYFQGNSAPDKSGLPSDRFSAERTGGSVSTLTIQRTQQEDSAVYLCASSFGTNLGQPQHFGDGTRLSIL.

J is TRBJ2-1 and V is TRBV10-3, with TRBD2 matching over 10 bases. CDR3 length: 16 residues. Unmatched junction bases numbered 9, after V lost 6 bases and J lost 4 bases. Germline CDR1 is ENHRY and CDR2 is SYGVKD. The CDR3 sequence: CAIRDYRTSGYNEQFF. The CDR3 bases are TGTGCCATCAGGGACTATCGGACTAGCGGATACAATGAGCAGTTCTTC.

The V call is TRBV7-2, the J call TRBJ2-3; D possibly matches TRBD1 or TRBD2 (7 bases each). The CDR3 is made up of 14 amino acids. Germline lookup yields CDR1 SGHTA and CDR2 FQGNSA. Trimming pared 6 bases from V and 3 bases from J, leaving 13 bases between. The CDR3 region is CASSQGGATDTQYF. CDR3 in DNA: TGTGCCAGCAGTCAGGGGGGGGCGACAGATACGCAGTATTTT.